Here is one TCR beta chain with its context. The data derive from a study of T cells in women clearing cervical HPV infection. Some clones are missing from TCRdb's copy, which holds only in-frame ones; the method was immunoSEQ multiplex PCR. With 25,000 to 30,000 clones in the sample, the ten largest clones hold approximately 3%. The source is a woman between 18 and 70 years old with a cervical HPV16 infection that either progressed to CIN3+ or cleared (not recorded which). Sample: blood buffy coat.

The DNA read from the CDR3 is TGCGCCAGCAGCTCGGGGGGGGAGACC. Translating it yields CASSSGGET. The complete CDR3 sequence is CASSSGGETQYF. V is TRBV5-1 and J is TRBJ2-5; TRBD2 aligns across 8 bases. The read comes to an end 3 residues before the CDR3 does, leaving the germline J gene to fill in the end. Trimming cost V 3 bases and J 5 bases; bases outside gene matches: 0. Looked up from germline, CDR1 is SGHRS and CDR2 is YFSETQ. The CDR3 covers 12 residues. Full variable domain (remainder filled in from reference TRBV5-1 and TRBJ2-5): KAGVTQTPRYLIKTRGQQVTLSCSPISGHRSVSWYQQTPGQGLQFLFEYFSETQRNKGNFPGRFSGRQFSNSRSEMNVSTLELGDSALYLCASSSGGETQYFGPGTRLLVL.